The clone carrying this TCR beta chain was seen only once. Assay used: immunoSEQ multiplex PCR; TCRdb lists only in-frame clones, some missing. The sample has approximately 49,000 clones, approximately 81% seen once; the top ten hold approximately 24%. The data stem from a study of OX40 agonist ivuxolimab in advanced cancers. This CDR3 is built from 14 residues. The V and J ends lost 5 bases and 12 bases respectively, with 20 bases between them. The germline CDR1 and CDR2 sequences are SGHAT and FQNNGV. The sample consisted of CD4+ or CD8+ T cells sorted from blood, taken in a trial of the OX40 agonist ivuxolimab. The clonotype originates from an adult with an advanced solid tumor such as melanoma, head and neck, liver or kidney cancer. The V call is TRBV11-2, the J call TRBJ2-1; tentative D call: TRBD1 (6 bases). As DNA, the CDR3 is TGTGCCAGCAGCCAAAGGACAGAGGAGAGGTGGCAGTTCTTC. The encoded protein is CASSQRTEERWQFF.